The source of this T cell receptor (beta chain) is a study of cytomegalovirus exposure and HLA in healthy donors (TCRdb year 2017). Looking at the study overall: An earlier analysis of some 600 of the donors reported around 280 Gb of sequence data and 117 million unique TCR beta sequences obtained from around 180 million T cells. An early release covering roughly 600 HLA-typed donors comprised about 300 gigabases of sequencing data and around 80 million unique TCR sequences. The genetic ancestry cluster associated with self-reported Caucasian donors included roughly four fifths of the roughly 400 genotyped donors. The study aimed to test whether cataloging public T cell receptors could reveal signatures of past pathogen exposure. The study used immunosequencing to profile the T cell repertoires of more than 650 subjects and linked those repertoires to cytomegalovirus serostatus. A separate validation cohort of approximately 130 different subjects was used in addition to the approximately 700-subject first cohort. The study combined high-throughput TCR immunosequencing, statistical association of individual TCRs with disease status, and machine learning to predict cytomegalovirus infection status. To study patterns of TCR occurrence, a later analysis re-analyzed previously published TCR beta repertoires from several hundred donors and added high-resolution HLA genotyping. In the later analysis, no new phenotypic data were used to find candidate immune exposures; instead, reliance was placed on TCR beta sequences and their occurrence across donors. To decide whether each TCR beta V gene segment behaved as functional or pseudogenic, an earlier analysis of fewer than 750 of the donors relied on high-throughput TCR beta sequencing. Alongside the repertoire data, information on donor age, sex, ethnicity and CMV serostatus was compiled. A later genetic analysis took genome-wide SNP genotypes for about three fifths of the roughly 670 donors and used that subset as a discovery cohort. Every discovery cohort repertoire had been produced on one sequencing platform. Class I and class II HLA loci were covered by the typing at four-digit resolution. The number of donors typed differed by locus, with roughly 620-640 for A, B, C, DRB1 and DQB1, 522 for DQA1, approximately 570 for DPA1, and around 430 for DPB1. Several DR-DQ haplotypes were treated as single units for association and clustering because of strong linkage in the cohort. Across approximately 420 genotyped donors of the cohort, an average of approximately 200,000 unique TCR beta nucleotide sequences per donor were sequenced, and roughly a sixth of those sequences were non-productive.

In total, roughly 710 healthy bone marrow donors made up the cohort. At the time of sampling, all cohort members were nominally healthy, though unrecorded immune exposures were likely present. The donor was CMV seropositive and was included in the group of 290 or so seropositive cohort members. Each donor provided a peripheral blood sample, and peripheral blood mononuclear cells were used for TCR beta sequencing. Genomic DNA extraction from the blood cell samples was performed with the Qiagen DNeasy Blood Extraction Kit. Study-wide conclusions, independent of this receptor: Because HLA typing was missing for some donors at each locus, association tests included only the typed subset. A further reported finding was that TCR beta sequences accurately predicted the HLA-A and HLA-B alleles for most subjects in the first cohort. Correlated functional status among segregating V segments might reflect linkage disequilibrium, but an unknown experimental factor could not be ruled out. According to a later analysis, TCR association rates differed among HLA loci, with DRB1 alleles showing the most associated TCRs and HLA-C alleles showing the fewest. Because counts were too low, 15 or so rarely observed V segments, including chromosome 9 orphons, were excluded from the earlier analysis of under 650 of the donors. In both the original and validation cohorts, the classifier was reported to diagnose cytomegalovirus status with high specificity and sensitivity. In vitro tests confirmed that a few of the cytomegalovirus-associated TCR beta chains recognize cytomegalovirus antigens. A cluster of highly shared sequence variants was judged likely to be a technical artifact of the sequencing pipeline. According to a later analysis, most CMV-associated TCR beta chains appeared to be HLA-restricted, and the HLA associations seemed to be driven largely by CMV exposure. An earlier analysis of several hundred of the donors showed that most TCR beta V segments appeared in productive rearrangements either about 90% or about 30% of the time, which broadly matched IMGT annotations. The authors suggested that the approach could potentially be extended to other disease states and immunological phenotypes. A later genetic analysis associated a missense DCLRE1C variant with V-gene and J-gene trimming of TCR beta chains, and an independent cohort replicated the association. According to a later analysis, parvovirus B19, influenza, CMV and Epstein-Barr virus appeared linked to several top co-occurrence clusters. For the cohort, immune exposure information was limited to CMV serostatus. A later genetic analysis reported fewer N-insertions in productive TCRs among donors in an Asian-associated ancestry cluster than the roughly 620-donor mean. Across donors, most TCR sequences were observed very rarely, whereas some public TCRs were present in many individuals. The cohort was sequenced for TCR beta chains only, and without alpha or paired-chain data the features that could be detected were limited. A later analysis found that HLA-associated TCR beta chains were more clonally expanded and had lower generation probabilities than equally common non-associated chains. The presence/absence analyses assumed that sequencing depth was roughly uniform across donors, and that assumption may not be true. In a later analysis, about 16,000 TCR beta sequences were associated with specific HLA alleles at a false discovery rate of 0.05. Strong co-occurrence of HLA alleles, especially DR and DQ, made assigning TCR associations to individual alleles difficult. The study gave a list of roughly 150 TCR beta chains associated with cytomegalovirus.

Turning to this clone: Its antigen is unknown. No per-base quality is available; no much larger clone lies one base away.

The library was produced with the immunoSEQ multiplex PCR assay. For the multiplex PCR, a mixture combining 60 forward primers for TCR Vbeta segments and 13 reverse primers for TCR Jbeta segments was used. Amplification of the CDR3 region of rearranged TCR beta genes was performed with a multiplex PCR assay on genomic DNA. On the Illumina HiSeq System, the amplified TCR beta libraries were sequenced as 87-base-pair reads. In the paper's pipeline: A later analysis tallied tens of millions of unique TCR beta chains across the 660 or so repertoires, and approximately 9.9 million of those chains were shared by two or more donors. Raw reads were error-corrected and collapsed into unique sequences with a nearest-neighbor algorithm that merged closely related sequences to remove PCR and sequencing errors. Alignment of CDR3 sequences to IMGT reference sequences was used to assign V, D and J gene segments. For a sequence to be retained, at least a six-nucleotide match to both a V gene segment and a J gene segment was required. Rearrangements were called productive when the CDR3 lacked stop codons and stayed in frame with V and J; all others were non-productive. CDR3 was defined according to IMGT convention as the region running from the second conserved V-encoded cysteine to the conserved J-encoded phenylalanine. The earlier analysis of 587 of the donors excluded any sequence lacking an unambiguous match to a single V gene segment. An earlier analysis of 550 to 650 of the donors classified V segments as functional when productive rearrangements were above 56.7% and as segregating when the standard deviation between donors was above 5%. A statistical classification framework was developed to diagnose cytomegalovirus status using the catalog of TCR beta chain sequences. In a later analysis, V and J genes were assigned by comparing TCR nucleotide sequences against IMGT/GENE-DB human TR gene sequences. The TCRdist pipeline was used in a later analysis to assign CDR3 sequences and most-parsimonious VDJ recombination scenarios. In a later analysis, each TCR beta chain was defined by its CDR3 amino acid sequence together with its V-gene family, and reads without a unique V-gene family were excluded. A later analysis removed several hundred highly shared, low-generation-probability nucleotide sequences to deal with suspected cross-contamination and a sequencing artifact. For each public chain, a later analysis derived a clonal expansion index from normalized ranks of inferred template counts within each repertoire. Generation probabilities in a later analysis came from a VDJ recombination model fitted to out-of-frame rearrangements, and those results were checked against IGoR. Hypergeometric tests were used in a later analysis to score TCR-TCR, TCR-HLA and TCR-CMV co-occurrence, with a repertoire-size bias correction applied to the TCR pairs. In a later analysis, false discovery rates were estimated by permuting HLA or CMV assignments 20 times. A later analysis grouped co-occurring TCRs with DBSCAN, adding TCRdist sequence similarity when clustering within HLA-allele-positive subsets. For co-occurrence clustering, repertoires with fewer than 30,000 or more than 120,000 public chains were excluded, along with roughly five repertoires with anomalous nucleotide sharing. TCRdb limited this immuneACCESS table to in-frame rearrangements with V and J called. A share of clones is missing; checked studies link under half to unresolved V genes, and the rest is unexplained. V and J calls and clone size follow that table, whereas D and trimming were derived from the DNA. Within this sample are 150,000 to 200,000 clones, with roughly 77% of them counted one time only. The ten largest clones take up approximately 2.4% of the sample.

The sequence was collected from a woman aged 40 to 50 in good health and CMV-seropositive. The sequenced sample was PBMCs.

The nucleotides read TGTGCCAGCAGCTTCGGGAGCTCTGGAAACACCATATATTTT. Translation gives CASSFGSSGNTIYF. Rearrangement joined TRBV5-4 to TRBJ1-3, with the D gene not clear enough to name. Reading the germline V gene (reference sequence) gives CDR1 SGHNT and CDR2 YYREEE. V was cut back by 2 bases and J by 0 bases, leaving a gap of 6 bases between them. The CDR3, from cysteine to phenylalanine, totals 14 residues. This entry keeps only the CDR3 DNA: 42 bases, framed from base 1. Beyond the CDR3, the reference TRBV5-4 and TRBJ1-3 genes provide the residues; the full variable domain reads: ETGVTQSPTHLIKTRGQQVTLRCSSQSGHNTVSWYQQALGQGPQFIFQYYREEENGRGNFPPRFSGLQFPNYSSELNVNALELDDSALYLCASSFGSSGNTIYFGEGSWLTVV.